The 10 T cell receptor beta chains reported below all come from one sample, sequenced in a study of T cell responses to AZD1222 COVID-19 vaccine. Assay used: immunoSEQ multiplex PCR; TCRdb lists only in-frame clones, some missing. The table shows 100,000 to 150,000 clones, with about 87% occurring only once. Sequencing used peripheral blood, obtained on day 0 of AZD1222 vaccination. These receptors all come from an adult in good health.

V and J are TRBV3-1 (or the pseudogene TRBV3-2) and TRBJ2-3, with 14 bases aligning to TRBD2. This CDR3 spans 16 amino acids. Germline CDR1 LGHDT, CDR2 YNNKEL (reference sequence). V trimming: 3 bases; J trimming: 6 bases; junction bases outside the gene matches: 5. The CDR3, as DNA: TGTGCCAGCAGCCACGCGACTAGCGGGAGGGTCGATACGCAGTATTTT. Its translation is CASSHATSGRVDTQYF.

The chain combines TRBV23-1 with TRBJ1-2, with 8 bases fitting TRBD1. TRBV23-1 is classed as an ORF, of uncertain function. The CDR3 loop spans 17 amino acids. V lost 7 bases and J lost 5; bases outside the gene matches: 18. CDR3 amino acids: CASTGLGQGTLGYGYTF. CDR3 DNA: TGCGCCAGCACTGGTCTAGGACAGGGTACATTGGGGTATGGCTACACCTTC.

The chain recombines TRBV24-1 with TRBJ2-5; D may be TRBD1 (6 bases). Germline loops: CDR1 KGHDR, CDR2 SFDVKD. The V end was cut by 5 bases, the J end by 0 bases, with 15 bases between. The CDR3 runs to 16 residues. CDR3 nucleotides: TGTGCCACCAGTGCACCTACCGGGACATACCAAGAGACCCAGTACTTC. This encodes CATSAPTGTYQETQYF.

J is TRBJ2-2 and V is TRBV14; TRBD2 might be the D (5 bases). Trimming pared 4 bases from V and 2 bases from J, leaving 14 bases between. Germline V CDR1 and CDR2: SGHDN, FVKESK. The CDR3 totals 16 residues. The CDR3 loop reads CASSPSTRFNTGELFF. The CDR3 nucleotides read TGTGCCAGCAGCCCTAGTACTAGATTTAACACCGGGGAGCTGTTTTTT.

This chain connects TRBV5-5 to TRBJ2-5, with D unclear. This CDR3 is 14 amino acids long. Germline values: CDR1 SGHKS, CDR2 YYEKEE (reference sequence). Trimming removed 0 bases at V and 3 bases at J, with 9 bases between. In nucleotides, the CDR3 is TGTGCCAGCAGCTTGGCCTCGGTTAAAGAGACCCAGTACTTC. Its translation is CASSLASVKETQYF.

The J gene is TRBJ1-4, the V gene TRBV30; D gene ambiguous. The V gene lost 0 bases and the J gene lost 10 bases, with 12 bases spanning the gap. The CDR3 is 13 amino acids. Germline CDR1 reads GTSNPN; CDR2 reads SVGIG (reference sequence). The DNA for the CDR3 is TGTGCCTGGAGTGTACTCGGAGAAGGAAAACTGTTTTTT. Translated: CAWSVLGEGKLFF.

This chain links TRBV5-1 with TRBJ2-7; D is perhaps TRBD1 (5 bases). Trimming cost V 4 bases and J 3 bases, with 14 bases left between them. The germline V gene encodes CDR1 SGHRS and CDR2 YFSETQ. The CDR3 is 14 amino acids. The CDR3 here is CASSVLDSSYEQYF. In DNA form, the CDR3 reads TGCGCCAGCAGCGTCCTCGACAGTAGCTACGAGCAGTACTTC. Full variable domain (remainder filled in from reference TRBV5-1 and TRBJ2-7): KAGVTQTPRYLIKTRGQQVTLSCSPISGHRSVSWYQQTPGQGLQFLFEYFSETQRNKGNFPGRFSGRQFSNSRSEMNVSTLELGDSALYLCASSVLDSSYEQYFGPGTRLTVT.

The chain uses TRBV28 and TRBJ2-5, with 7 bases aligning to TRBD2. V dropped 5 bases and J dropped 1; count of bases not matched to a gene: 10. Germline lookup yields CDR1 MDHEN and CDR2 SYDVKM. The CDR3 has 16 residues. CDR3 in DNA: TGTGCCAGCAGTACCAGACCCGGGACTACCCAAGAGACCCAGTACTTC. It is translated as CASSTRPGTTQETQYF.

The chain employs TRBV13 and TRBJ2-5; 10 bases match TRBD2. The CDR3 contains 15 residues. Germline CDR1 and CDR2: PRHDT and FYEKMQ (reference sequence). With 1 base clipped from V and 3 bases from J, the junction kept 2 bases outside the gene matches. CDR3 sequence: CASSLVAGGEETQYF. DNA of the CDR3: TGTGCCAGCAGCTTAGTAGCGGGAGGAGAAGAGACCCAGTACTTC.

This clone has just one count. The genes are TRBV27 and TRBJ1-1; D is undetermined. The V and J ends lost 7 bases and 1 base respectively, with 13 bases between them. The CDR3 spans 14 residues. The germline CDR1 and CDR2 sequences are MNHEY and SMNVEV (reference sequence). The CDR3 region has the DNA TGTGCCAGCATCGACCGGGCGGCGAACACTGAAGCTTTCTTT. It codes for CASIDRAANTEAFF.